This entry lists 3 T cell receptor beta chains sequenced from one sample in a study of cytomegalovirus exposure and HLA in healthy donors. Primers for the PCR totalled 60 Vbeta and 13 Jbeta. Sequenced by immunoSEQ multiplex PCR; TCRdb stores in-frame clones only, minus some. The sample has 230,000 or so clones, nearly 95% seen once. Sequencing was done on a sample of PBMCs. These receptors were obtained from a girl aged 2 to 10 in good health and CMV-seronegative.

The V call is TRBV6-1, the J call TRBJ2-7; no reliable D call. The CDR3 runs 15 residues. Germline V lookup: CDR1 MNHNS, CDR2 SASEGT. Trimming shortened V by 6 bases and J by 3 bases, and 18 bases separated the two germline ends. DNA for the CDR3: TGTGCCAGCAGGGCGGCCTCCCCGGCCCTCTACGAGCAGTACTTC. Protein: CASRAASPALYEQYF.

This chain uses TRBV6-5 with TRBJ2-1, with 9 bases identical to TRBD2. The CDR3 is 16 amino acids. V shed 1 base, J shed 8 bases, and the junction held 9 bases outside the gene matches. Per the germline V gene, CDR1 is MNHEY and CDR2 is SVGAGI. This CDR3 is CASSYFVELAGHEQFF. The CDR3 DNA reads TGTGCCAGCAGTTACTTCGTTGAGCTAGCGGGACATGAGCAGTTCTTC.

A note on this clone: The sample has other DNA sequences that encode this CDR3 too. CDR3 region: CASSMDSPIQPQHF. DNA of the CDR3: TGTGCCAGTAGTATGGACTCTCCAATTCAGCCCCAGCATTTT. The chain carries TRBV19 and TRBJ1-5; D is uncertain. In germline, CDR1 is LNHDA, CDR2 SQIVND (reference sequence). This CDR3 is built from 14 residues. The ends were cut back, 3 bases at V and 6 bases at J, with 12 bases in the middle.